This T cell receptor (beta chain) appears in the sequencing data of a study of T-cell memory formation after mild COVID-19. Study background: Largely donor-specific TCR clusters were found. Study conclusions and caveats: Some responding clones appeared in pre-infection memory, suggesting cross-reactive memory joined. Shrinking CD4+ clones were chiefly CM and EM; CD8+ ones were chiefly EMRA.

Employing constant-segment primers, 5'RACE generated TCR alpha and TCR beta cDNA libraries bearing sample barcodes and UMIs. Each CDR3 protein is one row after TCRdb ran MiXCR on the 5' RACE reads. The top ten hold 12% of the sample, which has about 560,000 distinct CDR3 sequences, approximately 18% seen once. Of note for this clonotype: Its target is not known.

The CDR3 covers 15 residues. The germline V gene encodes CDR1 LGHNT and CDR2 FRNRAP. V lost 3 bases and J 8 bases, leaving 19 bases between the germline ends. This rearrangement joins TRBV12-5 to TRBJ1-2; D is unresolved. This TCR was sampled from an adult woman who had mild COVID-19 (a few samples of this study predate the infection). Cell type and time point are not known. Input material: PBMCs or a T cell subset sorted from them (not recorded which). CDR3 DNA sequence: TGTGCTAGTGGTTTCTTTAGCAGTGCGGGGTCCGGCTACACCTTC. Residues: CASGFFSSAGSGYTF. Complete variable domain (other parts from reference TRBV12-5 and TRBJ1-2): DARVTQTPRHKVTEMGQEVTMRCQPILGHNTVFWYRQTMMQGLELLAYFRNRAPLDDSGMPKDRFSAEMPDATLATLKIQPSEPRDSAVYFCASGFFSSAGSGYTFGSGTRLTVV.